The T cell receptor (beta chain) under discussion was sequenced for a study of cytomegalovirus exposure and HLA in healthy donors. Study results and limitations: A later analysis reportedly found that, within productive TCRs, an Asian-associated ancestry cluster had fewer N-insertions than the mean observed across the roughly 610 donors. While the bulk of TCR sequences proved rare, some public TCRs turned up in many donors. Cytomegalovirus status was reportedly diagnosed by the classifier with high sensitivity and specificity.

V was cut by 0 bases and J by 0 bases, with 13 bases left in between. The length of the CDR3 is 17 residues. Germline values: CDR1 SGDLS, CDR2 YYNGEE. The PCR contained 60 Vbeta and 13 Jbeta primers. The repertoire was sequenced with immunoSEQ multiplex PCR; TCRdb's copy has only in-frame clones and lacks some. The sample holds more than 25,000 clones, 60% to 80% seen once. Points on this clone: Its specificity is not known.

This chain links TRBV9 with TRBJ1-3; D not certain. The sequence derives from a male donor in good health and CMV-seropositive. The sequenced sample consisted of PBMCs. In DNA form, the CDR3 reads TGTGCCAGCAGCGTAGGTTTAGGCGGGGACTCTGGAAACACCATATATTTT. Translating gives CASSVGLGGDSGNTIYF.